This T cell receptor beta chain was recovered during a study of siplizumab effects on memory and regulatory T cells. Generated by immunoSEQ multiplex PCR, the TCRdb table keeps only in-frame clones and is missing some. The data contain some 97,000 clones, around 92% of them singletons. There are 14 residues in the CDR3. V was pared by 3 bases and J by 1 base, with 9 bases between. The V gene's germline CDR1 is WNHNN and CDR2 SYGVQD (reference sequence). The V call is TRBV10-1, the J call TRBJ1-2; TRBD1 might be the D (6 bases). Sequenced material: CD4+ T cells sorted from blood. The TCR was taken from a human donor in good health. Some clones in this sample may be carry-over from other donors' samples. DNA for the CDR3: TGCGCCAGCAGTGAAAGGGGGATTAACTATGGCTACACCTTC. Protein sequence: CASSERGINYGYTF.